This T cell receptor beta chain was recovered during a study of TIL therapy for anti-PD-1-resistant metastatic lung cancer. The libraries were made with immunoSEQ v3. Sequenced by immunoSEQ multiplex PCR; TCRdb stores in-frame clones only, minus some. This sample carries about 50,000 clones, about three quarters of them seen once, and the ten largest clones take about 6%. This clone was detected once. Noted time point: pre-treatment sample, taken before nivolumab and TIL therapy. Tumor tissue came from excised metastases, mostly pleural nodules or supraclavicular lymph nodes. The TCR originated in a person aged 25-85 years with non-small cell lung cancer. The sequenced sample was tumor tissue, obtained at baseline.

CDR3 coding DNA: TGTGCCAGCAGCCATTTAGCGGGCGGCACAGATACGCAGTATTTT. Its protein product is CASSHLAGGTDTQYF. V gene TRBV5-6 combines with J gene TRBJ2-3; the match to TRBD2 covers 7 bases. V trimming: 4 bases; J trimming: 1 base; junction bases outside the gene matches: 6. Germline loops: CDR1 SGHDT, CDR2 YYEEEE. This CDR3 comprises 15 residues.